This TCR beta chain originates from a study of control samples from healthy donors and cancer patients. This CDR3 is 18 amino acids long. The germline V gene encodes CDR1 SGHAT and CDR2 FQNNGV. V gave up 5 bases and J gave up 4 bases; unmatched junction bases: 9. This clone was found once. Sequencing used immunoSEQ multiplex PCR; TCRdb keeps in-frame clones, though not all of them. The sample yields some 160,000 clones, approximately 94% seen once. Sequencing was performed on blood. This TCR came from a woman aged 35 to 49 in good health. The chain carries TRBV11-2 and TRBJ2-3, with 16 bases identical to TRBD2. The chain's CDR3 is CASSPGTSGRASADTQYF. For the CDR3, the DNA is TGTGCCAGCAGCCCCGGGACTAGCGGGAGGGCCTCCGCAGATACGCAGTATTTT.